Following are 5 T cell receptor beta chains from one sample sequenced in a study of blood T cell repertoires in COVID-19. The table came from immunoSEQ multiplex PCR; TCRdb's copy has only in-frame clones and leaves some out. The sample contains about 370,000 clones, 75% to 90% of which appear only once. What was sequenced was PBMCs or T cells enriched from blood (not recorded which). Receptors were obtained from a man aged 18 to 29 who had recovered from COVID-19.

The genes are TRBV30 and TRBJ2-7, with unresolved D. Germline-derived CDR1 and CDR2 are GTSNPN and SVGIG (reference sequence). This CDR3 spans 12 amino acids. V was clipped by 2 bases and J by 5 bases, with 10 bases between them. The CDR3 region has the DNA TGTGCCTGGAGTTCTAATACTCACGAGCAGTACTTC. Protein product: CAWSSNTHEQYF.

This chain's CDR3 is CASSPPNQAAGQPQHF. CDR3 DNA sequence: TGTGCCAGCTCACCACCGAATCAGGCTGCGGGTCAGCCCCAGCATTTT. The rearrangement links TRBV18 to TRBJ1-5; no clear D. V lost 0 bases, J lost 6 bases, and 15 bases lay in between. There are 16 residues in the CDR3. Germline V lookup: CDR1 KGHSH, CDR2 LQKENI.

With respect to this clone: With a much larger clone just one base away, this may be a read error. The rearrangement links TRBV7-8 to TRBJ1-3; 10 nucleotides agree with TRBD1. CDR1 and CDR2 (germline): SGHVS, FQNEAQ. The CDR3 is 14 amino acids. V dropped 5 bases and J dropped 8; count of bases not matched to a gene: 6. This chain's CDR3 is CASSPGTGVYTIYF. CDR3 sequence (DNA): TGTGCCAGCAGCCCAGGGACAGGGGTATACACCATATATTTT.

This CDR3 is CASRQGPEQYF. CDR3 DNA: TGTGCCAGCAGACAGGGTCCCGAGCAGTACTTC. The V gene is TRBV11-2, the J gene TRBJ2-7, with D tentatively TRBD1 (6 bases). Trimming cost V 6 bases and J 6 bases, with 9 bases left between them. The germline CDR1 and CDR2 sequences are SGHAT and FQNNGV. The CDR3 covers 11 residues.

This rearrangement joins TRBV29-1 to TRBJ2-7, with 7 bases lining up with TRBD1. The CDR3 is made up of 11 amino acids. Germline V gives CDR1 SQVTM, CDR2 ANQGSEA. V trimming: 7 bases; J trimming: 3 bases; junction bases outside the gene matches: 3. DNA of the CDR3: TGCAGCGCCGGGGACAGCTACGAGCAGTACTTC. Encoded protein: CSAGDSYEQYF.